This T cell receptor (beta chain) was sequenced for a study of shared clonotypes between healthy human individuals. Study-level information: Donor composition was two women and a few men, aged 18 to 49. Three plates each covered CD4 naive and memory; CD8 naive two, CD8 memory one.

Study findings and constraints: Richness estimates generally favored naive over memory subsets.

The study enrolled healthy HIV-negative adults without recent acute infections or vaccinations as donors. Regarding this clone: The target antigen is unknown.

Using immunoSEQ multiplex PCR, the repertoire was profiled, and TCRdb retains in-frame clones only, with some absent. The repertoire has millions of clones, approximately 95% of them found once; the top ten carry 0.1% to 0.15%. The CDR3 is 13 amino acids. Germline CDR1 SGHRS, CDR2 YFSETQ. Deletions cut 0 bases from V and 9 bases from J, with 11 bases between. This clonotype was obtained from a man younger than 35 in good health. The rearrangement joins TRBV5-1 to TRBJ2-3; D ambiguous. The source material was naive CD4+ T cells sorted from blood. Stated subset: CD45RA+ positively selected. The CDR3, as DNA: TGCGCCAGCAGCTTGGAAAATGTCAGGACGCAGTATTTT. Translation: CASSLENVRTQYF.